These 15 T cell receptor beta chains came from one sample sequenced in a study of T cell responses to AZD1222 COVID-19 vaccine. Using immunoSEQ multiplex PCR, the repertoire was profiled, and TCRdb retains in-frame clones only, with some absent. The data show 95,000 to 150,000 clones, roughly 84% seen once. Sequenced material: peripheral blood, taken on day 0 of AZD1222 vaccination. The receptors were sampled from an adult in good health.

The V call is TRBV29-1, the J call TRBJ1-4; the match to TRBD1 covers 11 bases. The CDR3 extends over 16 amino acids. Trimming cost V 5 bases and J 4 bases; bases outside gene matches: 9. Looked up from germline, CDR1 is SQVTM and CDR2 is ANQGSEA. Here the CDR3 reads CSVPGTGGSGNEKLFF. For the CDR3, the DNA is TGCAGCGTTCCCGGGACAGGGGGGTCTGGTAATGAAAAACTGTTTTTT.

This clone was counted between two and nine times. The chain combines TRBV7-9 with TRBJ2-1; D gene ambiguous. The CDR3 spans 11 residues. The V end was cut by 3 bases, the J end by 11 bases, with 8 bases between. Looked up from germline, CDR1 is SEHNR and CDR2 is FQNEAQ (reference sequence). CDR3 nucleotide sequence: TGTGCCAGCAGCTTTCGGACCCAGCAGTTCTTC. This sequence encodes CASSFRTQQFF. The complete variable domain, with remaining parts taken from reference TRBV7-9 and TRBJ2-1, reads DTGVSQNPRHKITKRGQNVTFRCDPISEHNRLYWYRQTLGQGPEFLTYFQNEAQLEKSRLLSDRFSAERPKGSFSTLEIQRTEQGDSAMYLCASSFRTQQFFGPGTRLTVL.

This clone has just one count. The chain recombines TRBV28 with TRBJ2-5; maybe TRBD1 (6 bases). The CDR3 runs 16 residues. V was pared by 6 bases and J by 1 base, with 18 bases between. Germline V CDR1 and CDR2: MDHEN, SYDVKM. The CDR3 here is CASSRDKGNLQETQYF. CDR3 DNA sequence: TGTGCCAGCAGCCGGGACAAGGGGAATCTCCAAGAGACCCAGTACTTC.

This chain uses TRBV6-5 with TRBJ1-5, with no clear D. Germline V gene sequence: CDR1 MNHEY, CDR2 SVGAGI. V was pared by 2 bases and J by 2 bases, with 7 bases between. The CDR3 has 14 residues. The CDR3 here is CASSYHQGNQPQHF. CDR3 DNA sequence: TGTGCCAGCAGTTACCATCAGGGCAATCAGCCCCAGCATTTT.

The rearrangement joins TRBV11-2 to TRBJ2-1; D remains unclear. From germline, CDR1 is SGHAT and CDR2 FQNNGV. The CDR3 runs 14 residues. V was trimmed by 7 bases and J by 6 bases, leaving 16 bases between them. DNA of the CDR3: TGTGCCAGCATCCGCGGTGGGCTTCTCAATGAGCAGTTCTTC. Translation: CASIRGGLLNEQFF.

The chain recombines TRBV5-1 with TRBJ1-6; no clear D gene. Germline V gene lookup returns CDR1 SGHRS and CDR2 YFSETQ. Deletions cut 0 bases from V and 7 bases from J, with 17 bases between. This CDR3 contains 17 residues. The CDR3 bases are TGCGCCAGCAGCTTGGTGTCGGGGAACGTAAGGAATTCACCCCTCCACTTT. Its translation: CASSLVSGNVRNSPLHF.

This chain connects TRBV3-1 (or the pseudogene TRBV3-2) to TRBJ1-3; possible D gene TRBD1, 6 bases. From germline, CDR1 is LGHDT and CDR2 YNNKEL (reference sequence). V was cut by 4 bases and J by 4 bases, with 11 bases left in between. The CDR3 sequence is 14 residues long. CDR3 coding DNA: TGTGCCAGCAGCCGGCAGGGGACCGGAAACACCATATATTTT. It is translated as CASSRQGTGNTIYF.

Note on this clone: Additional DNA sequences in this sample encode the identical CDR3. This chain links TRBV5-1 with TRBJ1-1; D gene ambiguous. CDR1 SGHRS and CDR2 YFSETQ come from the germline V gene. CDR3 length: 14 residues. Trimming took off 0 bases at V and 1 base at J, with 7 bases between the two ends. The CDR3 DNA reads TGCGCCAGCAGCTTGGGGCAAACGAACACTGAAGCTTTCTTT. This sequence encodes CASSLGQTNTEAFF.

Concerning this clone itself: Relative to the germline gene, one junction end is altered; a read error may explain this. This chain joins TRBV29-1 and TRBJ1-1, with no clear D. The CDR3 length is 11 residues. CDR1 and CDR2 (germline): SQVTM, ANQGSEA. Written as DNA, the CDR3 is TGTAGTGCTTTCTCACTCAGCGAAGCTTTCTTT. It translates to CSAFSLSEAFF.

Points on this clone: Within the sample, other DNA sequences also encode this same CDR3. The CDR3 DNA reads as TGTGCCAGCAGCTTGGGGGGATGGAGCAATCAGCCCCAGCATTTT. It codes for CASSLGGWSNQPQHF. The rearrangement uses TRBV5-8 and TRBJ1-5; D uncertain. The length of the CDR3 is 15 residues. Trimming stripped 0 bases from V and 1 base from J, with 8 bases between. Germline CDR1 and CDR2: SGHTS and YDEGEE.

V and J are TRBV13 and TRBJ2-7, with 10 nucleotides matching TRBD1. Germline lookup yields CDR1 PRHDT and CDR2 FYEKMQ (reference sequence). With V trimmed by 1 base and J by 7 bases, 7 bases remained unmatched. The CDR3 extends over 15 amino acids. CDR3 amino acids: CASSLVTGGPGEQYF. The CDR3, as DNA: TGTGCCAGCAGCTTAGTGACAGGGGGCCCCGGTGAGCAGTACTTC. Combining the CDR3 with reference TRBV13 and TRBJ2-7 gives the whole variable domain AAGVIQSPRHLIKEKRETATLKCYPIPRHDTVYWYQQGPGQDPQFLISFYEKMQSDKGSIPDRFSAQQFSDYHSELNMSSLELGDSALYFCASSLVTGGPGEQYFGPGTRLTVT.

The chain recombines TRBV5-1 with TRBJ2-7, with D possibly being TRBD2 (6 bases). CDR3 size: 16 residues. Germline V gene data show CDR1 as SGHRS and CDR2 as YFSETQ. The V end lost 9 bases, the J end lost 2 bases, and 24 bases lay between the germline ends. CDR3 DNA sequence: TGCGCCACCTCAGCTTTACCGAGCGGGCACACCTACGAGCAGTACTTC. It translates to CATSALPSGHTYEQYF.

The V call is TRBV19, the J call TRBJ2-7; 8 bases are a match to TRBD1. The CDR3 totals 15 residues. Germline CDR1 LNHDA, CDR2 SQIVND (reference sequence). V trimming: 5 bases; J trimming: 0 bases; junction bases outside the gene matches: 6. CDR3 loop: CASSPRQGSSYEQYF. In DNA form, the CDR3 reads TGTGCCAGTAGTCCTCGACAGGGGAGCTCCTACGAGCAGTACTTC.

This chain joins TRBV18 and TRBJ2-7; tentative D call: TRBD1 (5 bases). Per germline, CDR1 KGHSH and CDR2 LQKENI. V lost 3 bases, J lost 3 bases, and 12 bases lay in between. The CDR3 spans 14 residues. Written as DNA, the CDR3 is TGTGCCAGCTCACCCATCGGGCAGGGCTACGAGCAGTACTTC. Its protein product is CASSPIGQGYEQYF.

The CDR3 DNA reads as TGTGCCAGTAGTCACCTCGGGGATATGGGCAATCAGCCCCAGCATTTT. Its translation is CASSHLGDMGNQPQHF. V is TRBV19 and J is TRBJ1-5; D is undetermined. This CDR3 has 16 amino acids. V dropped 5 bases and J dropped 2 bases, with 16 bases sitting between them. CDR1 and CDR2 from the germline V gene are LNHDA and SQIVND (reference sequence).